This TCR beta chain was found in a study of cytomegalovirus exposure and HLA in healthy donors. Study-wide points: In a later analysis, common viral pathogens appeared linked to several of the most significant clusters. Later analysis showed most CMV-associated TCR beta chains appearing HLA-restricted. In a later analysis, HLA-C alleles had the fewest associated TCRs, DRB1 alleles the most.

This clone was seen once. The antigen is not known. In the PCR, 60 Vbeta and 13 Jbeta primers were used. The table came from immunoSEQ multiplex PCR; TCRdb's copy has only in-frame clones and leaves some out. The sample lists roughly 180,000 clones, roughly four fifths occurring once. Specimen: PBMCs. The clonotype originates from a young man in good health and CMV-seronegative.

CDR3 residues: CASGLGQENNEQFF. The CDR3, as DNA: TGTGCCAGCGGCCTTGGGCAGGAAAACAATGAGCAGTTCTTC. The chain joins TRBV28 to TRBJ2-1, with unresolved D. CDR1 and CDR2 from the germline V gene are MDHEN and SYDVKM. The CDR3 spans 14 residues. Between the trimmed V and J ends, which lost 8 bases and 5 bases, there was a span of 16 bases.